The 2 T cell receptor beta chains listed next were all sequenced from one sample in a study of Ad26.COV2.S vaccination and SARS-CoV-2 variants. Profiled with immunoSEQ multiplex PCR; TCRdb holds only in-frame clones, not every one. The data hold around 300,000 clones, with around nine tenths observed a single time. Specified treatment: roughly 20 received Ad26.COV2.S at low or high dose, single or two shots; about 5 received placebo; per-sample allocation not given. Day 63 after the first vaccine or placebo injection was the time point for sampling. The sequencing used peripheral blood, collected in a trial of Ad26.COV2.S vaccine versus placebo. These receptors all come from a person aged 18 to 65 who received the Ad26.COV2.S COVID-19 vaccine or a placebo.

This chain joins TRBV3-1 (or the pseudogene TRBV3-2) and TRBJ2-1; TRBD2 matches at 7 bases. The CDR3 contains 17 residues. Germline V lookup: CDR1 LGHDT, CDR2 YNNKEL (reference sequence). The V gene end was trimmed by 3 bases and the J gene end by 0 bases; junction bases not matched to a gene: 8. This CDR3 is CASSQKLAISSYNEQFF. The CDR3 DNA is TGTGCCAGCAGCCAGAAACTAGCGATTAGCTCCTACAATGAGCAGTTCTTC.

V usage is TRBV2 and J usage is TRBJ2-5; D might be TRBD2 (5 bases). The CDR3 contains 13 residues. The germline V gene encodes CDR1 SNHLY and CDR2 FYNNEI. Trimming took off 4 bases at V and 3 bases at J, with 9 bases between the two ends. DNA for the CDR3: TGTGCCAGCAGTGTTCGGCGGGAAGAGACCCAGTACTTC. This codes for CASSVRREETQYF.